This T cell receptor (beta chain) is drawn from a study of CXCR3-negative and CXCR3-positive naive CD8 T cells. Study-wide context: TRB reads totalled about 140 million, about 1.5 +/- 0.3 million per library. The study's findings and limits: Higher TRB CDR3 hydrophobicity marked CXCR3-positive naive cells relative to CXCR3-negative naive cells. Naive subsets were similarly diverse, while memory CD8+ repertoires were much less diverse.

TRB cDNA was prepared as libraries by UMI-labeled 5' RACE. TCRdb reanalyzed the 5' RACE reads and collapses them to one entry per CDR3 protein, without DNA. The sample holds 100,000 to 150,000 distinct CDR3 sequences. Among CD8+ T cells, naive ones were CD45RO-CCR7+CD27+CD95-. Of note for this clonotype: Its cognate antigen is unknown.

The CDR3 covers 15 residues. Germline V CDR1 and CDR2: SEHNR, FQNEAQ (reference sequence). The sample taken for sequencing was naive CXCR3- CD8+ T cells from blood. Subset meaning: CD45RO-CCR7+CD27+CD95- naive CD8+ T cells lacking CXCR3 (TNR3-). J is TRBJ1-2 and V is TRBV7-9; with no DNA, the TCRdb D assignment of TRBD1 cannot be verified. This sequence was found in a human donor in good health. Some clones in this sample may be carry-over from other donors' samples. The CDR3 here is CASSLTDRVDYGYTF.